These 25 T cell receptor beta chains share one sample of origin, sequenced in a study of blood T cells in healthy people across ages. Sample-barcoded 5' priming and a J-beta primer mix drove a second PCR of 7 to 11 cycles. Each CDR3 protein gets one entry after TCRdb re-called the 5' RACE reads with MiXCR. The repertoire has more than 600,000 distinct CDR3 sequences, approximately 25% of them found once; the top ten carry 9.4%. The data also belong to a second study, concerning T cells of mothers and their children.

Sequencing was done on a sample of blood. The receptor set was obtained from a boy aged 5-17 years in good health.

The chain is built from TRBV6-2 or TRBV6-3 and TRBJ2-1, with 10 bases identical to TRBD1. Looked up from germline, CDR1 is MNHEY and CDR2 is SVGEGT. V shed 6 bases and J 7 bases; nucleotides not matched to a gene: 15. The CDR3 loop spans 17 amino acids. Here the CDR3 DNA reads TGTGCCAGCAGCCCGGCCCCTAAGGGACAGGGGAGGAATGAGCAGTTCTTC. Its translation is CASSPAPKGQGRNEQFF.

This clonotype was observed a handful of times. V and J are TRBV6-5 and TRBJ1-2; D is ambiguous. V lost 0 bases, J lost 5 bases, and 10 bases lay in between. The CDR3 has 14 amino acids. Germline CDR1 is MNHEY and CDR2 is SVGAGI. Here the CDR3 DNA reads TGTGCCAGCAGTTACTCGATGGAACTATATGGCTACACCTTC. It yields the protein CASSYSMELYGYTF.

This clonotype showed up just a few times. The V call is TRBV7-3, the J call TRBJ1-4; D unresolved. The germline V gene has CDR1 SGHTA and CDR2 FQGTGA. V was clipped by 0 bases and J by 0 bases, with 5 bases between them. The CDR3 extends over 15 amino acids. Here the CDR3 reads CASSLTAATNEKLFF. For the CDR3, the DNA is TGTGCCAGCAGCTTAACGGCCGCAACTAATGAAAAACTGTTTTTT.

This clonotype was seen more than once but under ten times. The chain recombines TRBV15 with TRBJ2-1; 7 bases fit TRBD1. Germline values: CDR1 LNHNV, CDR2 YYDKDF (reference sequence). This CDR3 is built from 16 residues. V shed 3 bases and J 5 bases; nucleotides not matched to a gene: 10. The CDR3 loop reads CATSSRQGFGNNEQFF. The CDR3 bases are TGTGCCACCAGCAGCCGACAGGGCTTCGGAAACAATGAGCAGTTCTTC.

Here the CDR3 DNA reads TGTGCCAGCAGCCCAAGATACAGGGGGCTCGGTCAGAACACTGAAGCTTTCTTT. Its protein is CASSPRYRGLGQNTEAFF. The chain couples TRBV5-6 to TRBJ1-1; 9 nucleotides agree with TRBD1. This CDR3 is 18 amino acids long. V shed 4 bases, J shed 1 base, and the junction held 14 bases outside the gene matches. Germline V gives CDR1 SGHDT, CDR2 YYEEEE. The whole variable domain, remainder taken from reference TRBV5-6 and TRBJ1-1, is DAGVTQSPTHLIKTRGQQVTLRCSPKSGHDTVSWYQQALGQGPQFIFQYYEEEERQRGNFPDRFSGHQFPNYSSELNVNALLLGDSALYLCASSPRYRGLGQNTEAFFGQGTRLTVV.

This clonotype was recorded a few times. The chain uses TRBV9 and TRBJ2-1; perhaps TRBD2 as D (5 bases). The end of the DNA aligns better with TRBJ2-7, so the J call may be wrong. CDR1 SGDLS and CDR2 YYNGEE come from the germline V gene. The CDR3 length is 14 residues. CDR3 in DNA: TGTGCCAGCAGCGTAGGGGAGTACTCCTACGAGCAGTACTTC. As protein: CASSVGEYSYEQYF.

This clonotype showed up just a few times. This chain joins TRBV10-3 and TRBJ2-7; D assignment may be TRBD1 or TRBD2 (5 bases each). This CDR3 contains 15 residues. With 0 bases removed from V and 2 bases from J, the gap between germline ends came to 11 bases. CDR1 and CDR2 from the germline V gene are ENHRY and SYGVKD. The CDR3 region is CAISESWDGTYEQYF. Here the CDR3 DNA reads TGTGCCATCAGTGAGTCCTGGGACGGTACCTACGAGCAGTACTTC.

V gene TRBV20-1 combines with J gene TRBJ2-5; the match to TRBD1 covers 9 bases. The DNA end is more similar to TRBJ2-1, so the J call may be wrong. This CDR3 contains 13 residues. The V gene's germline CDR1 is DFQATT and CDR2 SNEGSKA (reference sequence). The CDR3, as DNA: TGCAGTGCTTCGGACAGGGGATTCCATGAGCAGTTCTTC. It codes for CSASDRGFHEQFF.

The CDR3 here is CASSLRTGFYNEQFF. For the CDR3, the DNA is TGTGCCAGCAGCTTAAGGACAGGGTTCTACAATGAGCAGTTCTTC. This sequence joins TRBV7-3 and TRBJ2-1; 8 bases line up with TRBD1. Germline-derived CDR1 and CDR2 are SGHTA and FQGTGA. This CDR3 has 15 amino acids. V was pared by 1 base and J by 3 bases, with 2 bases of the junction left unmatched. Together with reference TRBV7-3 and TRBJ2-1, the CDR3 gives the full variable domain: GAGVSQTPSNKVTEKGKYVELRCDPISGHTALYWYRQSLGQGPEFLIYFQGTGAADDSGLPNDRFFAVRPEGSVSTLKIQRTERGDSAVYLCASSLRTGFYNEQFFGPGTRLTVL.

This clonotype was detected only a few times. This chain uses TRBV18 with TRBJ2-2; 7 nucleotides line up with TRBD2. V lost 2 bases and J lost 1; bases outside the gene matches: 7. The CDR3 is 17 residues long. Germline V gene lookup returns CDR1 KGHSH and CDR2 LQKENI. CDR3 region: CASSPYLAELNTGELFF. The CDR3, as DNA: TGTGCCAGCTCACCATACCTAGCGGAACTGAACACCGGGGAGCTGTTTTTT.

This clonotype was observed a handful of times. V gene TRBV6-5 combines with J gene TRBJ2-5; 8 nucleotides line up with TRBD2. V lost 2 bases to trimming and J lost 5 bases; unmatched junction nucleotides: 7. This CDR3 is 15 amino acids long. Germline V gives CDR1 MNHEY, CDR2 SVGAGI. The CDR3 DNA reads TGTGCCAGCAGTTACAGTAGCGGGGAGAGGGAGACCCAGTACTTC. It translates to CASSYSSGERETQYF.

This sequence joins TRBV4-1 and TRBJ2-3; D is perhaps TRBD1 (6 bases). V was pared by 0 bases and J by 2 bases, with 15 bases between. Germline CDR1 is MGHRA and CDR2 is YSYEKL. This CDR3 has 17 amino acids. DNA for the CDR3: TGCGCCAGCAGCCAAGAAGGGGACAACGGTTACACAGATACGCAGTATTTT. It encodes CASSQEGDNGYTDTQYF.

The CDR3: CASSLVARRNEKLFF. The CDR3 nucleotides are TGTGCCAGCAGCTTAGTAGCCAGAAGGAACGAAAAACTGTTTTTT. The chain carries TRBV7-2 and TRBJ1-4; D unclear. Trimming shortened V by 1 base and J by 8 bases, and 14 bases separated the two germline ends. The CDR3 has 15 amino acids. Germline V gene lookup returns CDR1 SGHTA and CDR2 FQGNSA.

This clonotype was picked up a small number of times. The rearrangement uses TRBV29-1 and TRBJ2-1; 10 positions agree with TRBD2. From germline, CDR1 is SQVTM and CDR2 ANQGSEA. The V and J ends lost 4 bases and 6 bases, in that order; junction bases with no gene match: 6. This CDR3 spans 14 amino acids. CDR3 nucleotides: TGCAGCGTTGGGTTCGGGACTAGCGTCAATGAGCAGTTCTTC. Translated: CSVGFGTSVNEQFF.

This chain uses TRBV9 with TRBJ2-2; 10 nucleotides line up with TRBD2. V shed 1 base and J 9 bases; nucleotides not matched to a gene: 6. CDR1 SGDLS and CDR2 YYNGEE come from the germline V gene. This CDR3 comprises 15 residues. The CDR3 nucleotides read TGTGCCAGCAGCGTACTAGCGGGGGTCCCTCGGGAGCTGTTTTTT. This translates into CASSVLAGVPRELFF.

This clonotype was detected only a few times. This CDR3 reads CASRPGTAVRSNQPQHF. The CDR3 bases are TGTGCCAGCAGACCCGGGACCGCAGTGCGTAGCAATCAGCCCCAGCATTTT. The chain recombines TRBV28 with TRBJ1-5; TRBD1 might be the D (5 bases). The CDR3 contains 17 residues. Germline lookup yields CDR1 MDHEN and CDR2 SYDVKM. V was clipped by 6 bases and J by 0 bases, with 18 bases between them.

The chain carries TRBV20-1 and TRBJ2-3; D perhaps matches TRBD2 (6 bases). Germline CDR1 reads DFQATT; CDR2 reads SNEGSKA (reference sequence). The CDR3 contains 14 residues. The ends were cut back, 1 base at V and 4 bases at J, with 12 bases in the middle. Written as DNA, the CDR3 is TGCAGTGCTAGAGCGCGGGAAGAAGCAGATACGCAGTATTTT. This gives the protein CSARAREEADTQYF.

This sequence joins TRBV7-2 and TRBJ1-2; possible D gene TRBD1, 5 bases. Germline V gene data show CDR1 as SGHTA and CDR2 as FQGNSA. V was trimmed by 4 bases and J by 8 bases, leaving 17 bases between them. The CDR3 sequence is 14 residues long. The CDR3: CASSSQGHAGGYTF. For the CDR3, the DNA is TGTGCCAGCAGCTCCCAGGGCCACGCGGGAGGCTACACCTTC.

This clonotype showed up just a few times. The gene calls are TRBV20-1 and TRBJ2-7, with 8 bases identical to TRBD1. This CDR3 contains 11 residues. Germline lookup yields CDR1 DFQATT and CDR2 SNEGSKA (reference sequence). Unmatched junction bases numbered 3, after V lost 7 bases and J lost 4 bases. The CDR3 reads CSGQGKYEQYF. The CDR3 DNA is TGCAGTGGACAGGGGAAATACGAGCAGTACTTC.

As concerns this clonotype: A read error may produce the germline difference seen at one junction end. This rearrangement joins TRBV6-5 to TRBJ2-5; D is possibly TRBD1 (7 bases). The V gene's germline CDR1 is MNHEY and CDR2 SVGAGI. The CDR3 has 14 amino acids. CDR3 in amino acids: CTSKGGQLQETQYF. CDR3 nucleotides: TGTACCAGCAAGGGGGGACAGCTTCAAGAGACCCAGTACTTC.

This clonotype has only a few counts. V usage is TRBV20-1 and J usage is TRBJ2-5, with TRBD1 matching 8 bases. With V trimmed by 3 bases and J by 11 bases, 14 bases remained unmatched. The CDR3 has 14 residues. Germline CDR1 reads DFQATT; CDR2 reads SNEGSKA (reference sequence). CDR3 sequence (DNA): TGCAGTGCTAGGGATCGCCAGGGGGCTAGGGAGCAGTACTTC. It yields the protein CSARDRQGAREQYF.

The V gene is TRBV9, the J gene TRBJ2-7, with a tentative D call TRBD1 (5 bases). CDR3 size: 15 residues. V was pared by 4 bases and J by 2 bases, with 16 bases between. CDR1 is SGDLS, CDR2 YYNGEE, per germline. In DNA form, the CDR3 reads TGTGCCAGCAGCCAATCCGGACATAATGCCTACGAGCAGTACTTC. As protein: CASSQSGHNAYEQYF.

This clonotype was detected a few times. This sequence joins TRBV5-1 and TRBJ2-7, with 13 nucleotides matching TRBD2. Germline V gene lookup returns CDR1 SGHRS and CDR2 YFSETQ. J gave up 5 bases and V 0 bases, and 5 bases lay outside the gene matches. This CDR3 has 16 residues. CDR3 sequence (DNA): TGCGCCAGCAGCTTGGACACTAGCGGGAGGGCCAACGAGCAGTACTTC. Protein product: CASSLDTSGRANEQYF. Filled out from reference TRBV5-1 and TRBJ2-7, the complete variable domain reads KAGVTQTPRYLIKTRGQQVTLSCSPISGHRSVSWYQQTPGQGLQFLFEYFSETQRNKGNFPGRFSGRQFSNSRSEMNVSTLELGDSALYLCASSLDTSGRANEQYFGPGTRLTVT.

The rearrangement uses TRBV28 and TRBJ2-3; 7 bases are a match to TRBD2. The junction had 8 bases not matched to a gene; V was cut back by 5 bases and J by 0 bases. The CDR3 sequence is 16 residues long. Germline V CDR1 and CDR2: MDHEN, SYDVKM. The CDR3: CASSREGLQSTDTQYF. CDR3 in DNA: TGTGCCAGCAGTAGAGAGGGACTACAGAGCACAGATACGCAGTATTTT.

This clonotype was picked up a small number of times. For the CDR3, the DNA is TGCGCCAGCAGCCAACTGGAGTACTACGAGCAGTACTTC. This sequence encodes CASSQLEYYEQYF. The rearrangement links TRBV4-1 to TRBJ2-7; unclear D gene. Germline V gene sequence: CDR1 MGHRA, CDR2 YSYEKL. V was pared by 2 bases and J by 3 bases, with 8 bases between. The CDR3 consists of 13 residues.